This is a list of T cell receptor beta chains from one sample in a study of blood T cell repertoires in COVID-19. Sequenced by immunoSEQ multiplex PCR; TCRdb stores in-frame clones only, minus some. The table records 200,000 or so clones, around 86% of them present only once. The sequenced sample was peripheral blood. The receptor source for this set is a man aged 60-69 years with acute or convalescent COVID-19. Both conserved end residues are trimmed from each CDR3. Fields, in order: clone size, J gene, V gene, CDR3 protein. The size of a clone is reported for some rows only, either as once, few or many, or as a class for expanded clones.

clone size: once; J gene: TRBJ2-2; V gene: TRBV10-3; CDR3 protein: AISEAGTGTSNAGELF
clone size: once; J gene: TRBJ1-6; V gene: TRBV30; CDR3 protein: AWSRGIDNSPLH
clone size: -; J gene: TRBJ1-5; V gene: TRBV3-1/TRBV3-2; CDR3 protein: ASLGIESNQPQH
clone size: -; J gene: TRBJ2-7; V gene: TRBV5-5; CDR3 protein: ASSLESLSEQY
clone size: -; J gene: TRBJ2-1; V gene: TRBV19; CDR3 protein: ASSIVGRGGFNNEQF
clone size: -; J gene: TRBJ1-4; V gene: TRBV30; CDR3 protein: AWSVLEKLF
clone size: -; J gene: TRBJ2-5; V gene: TRBV3-1/TRBV3-2; CDR3 protein: ASSQALPRGETQY
clone size: -; J gene: TRBJ2-7; V gene: TRBV3-1/TRBV3-2; CDR3 protein: ASSQVPGERSYEQY
clone size: once; J gene: TRBJ2-3; V gene: TRBV14; CDR3 protein: ASSQGSRVDTQY
clone size: few; J gene: TRBJ2-3; V gene: TRBV7-9; CDR3 protein: ASSLRDYTDTQY
clone size: once; J gene: TRBJ2-7; V gene: TRBV5-4; CDR3 protein: ASSGTTLAGGAYEQY
clone size: -; J gene: TRBJ2-3; V gene: TRBV19; CDR3 protein: ASTLGGFTDTQY
clone size: -; J gene: TRBJ2-1; V gene: TRBV27; CDR3 protein: ASSVSGGARGQF
clone size: -; J gene: TRBJ2-5; V gene: TRBV14; CDR3 protein: ASSLYARQFQETQY
clone size: -; J gene: TRBJ2-5; V gene: TRBV24-1; CDR3 protein: ATSATVAGETQY
clone size: -; J gene: TRBJ2-7; V gene: TRBV7-9; CDR3 protein: ASSLAIAPPGEQY
clone size: -; J gene: TRBJ1-5; V gene: TRBV7-8; CDR3 protein: ASSEDRQLYSNQPQH
clone size: -; J gene: TRBJ1-4; V gene: TRBV2; CDR3 protein: ASSTGQGNEKLF
clone size: -; J gene: TRBJ2-7; V gene: TRBV5-1; CDR3 protein: ASSQNHEQY
clone size: -; J gene: TRBJ1-5; V gene: TRBV5-5; CDR3 protein: ASSLGGTDVYNQPQH
clone size: -; J gene: TRBJ2-1; V gene: TRBV6-5; CDR3 protein: ASSYEGTHNEQF
clone size: -; J gene: TRBJ1-6; V gene: TRBV12-3/TRBV12-4; CDR3 protein: ASSLSPGQGRV
clone size: -; J gene: TRBJ2-2; V gene: TRBV5-8; CDR3 protein: ASQGQLRGTGELF
clone size: -; J gene: TRBJ2-1; V gene: TRBV5-4; CDR3 protein: ASSFTAGGGEQF
clone size: -; J gene: TRBJ1-2; V gene: TRBV19; CDR3 protein: ACSGQTGPIYT
clone size: few; J gene: TRBJ2-2; V gene: TRBV6-6; CDR3 protein: ASSPAPLIAGVGYTGELF
clone size: once; J gene: TRBJ2-1; V gene: TRBV18; CDR3 protein: ASSPSNVGQGGPEQF
clone size: -; J gene: TRBJ1-5; V gene: TRBV7-2; CDR3 protein: ASSKGPTQPQH
clone size: -; J gene: TRBJ1-5; V gene: TRBV5-1; CDR3 protein: ASSSFAGREVEPQH